This passage covers 31 T cell receptor beta chains from one sample sequenced in a study of blood T cell repertoires in COVID-19. Sequenced by immunoSEQ multiplex PCR; TCRdb stores in-frame clones only, minus some. The sample has roughly 250,000 clones, approximately 91% seen once. The sample was peripheral blood. These receptors all stem from a man between 25 and 39 years old with COVID-19, enrolled during active disease.

The rearrangement uses TRBV7-6 and TRBJ2-6, with D unclear. Germline V gene data show CDR1 as SGHVS and CDR2 as FNYEAQ. The length of the CDR3 is 16 residues. V dropped 5 bases and J dropped 0 bases, with 11 bases sitting between them. CDR3 loop: CASSLTAPSGANVLTF. The CDR3 DNA reads as TGTGCCAGCAGCCTAACCGCACCCTCTGGGGCCAACGTCCTGACTTTC.

This rearrangement joins TRBV6-6 to TRBJ2-5; D is ambiguous. Per the germline V gene, CDR1 is MNHNY and CDR2 is SVGAGI (reference sequence). The CDR3 length is 11 residues. Trimming took 5 bases from V and 9 from J, leaving 10 bases between them. CDR3 DNA sequence: TGTGCCAGCAGTGGGCCTTGGGCCCAGTACTTC. It specifies CASSGPWAQYF.

The sample holds one count of this clone. The J gene is TRBJ2-1, the V gene TRBV30, with 10 bases identical to TRBD1. V gave up 0 bases and J gave up 2 bases; unmatched junction bases: 19. This CDR3 has 21 amino acids. Germline V gene data show CDR1 as GTSNPN and CDR2 as SVGIG (reference sequence). CDR3 amino acids: CAWSVRDRGRRGSRPYNEQFF. CDR3 DNA: TGTGCCTGGAGTGTACGGGACAGGGGCCGGCGGGGGTCTAGGCCCTACAATGAGCAGTTCTTC.

This chain links TRBV19 with TRBJ2-5, with TRBD1 identical over 12 bases. This CDR3 has 16 amino acids. V dropped 4 bases and J dropped 5; count of bases not matched to a gene: 8. Germline-derived CDR1 and CDR2 are LNHDA and SQIVND (reference sequence). CDR3 region: CASSTGTGGTGETQYF. Here the CDR3 DNA reads TGTGCCAGTAGTACCGGGACAGGGGGCACGGGGGAGACCCAGTACTTC.

V gene TRBV29-1 combines with J gene TRBJ1-2, with TRBD1 as a possible D gene (6 bases). The germline gives CDR1 SQVTM, CDR2 ANQGSEA. The CDR3 has 13 amino acids. Trimming removed 4 bases from V and 6 bases from J, with 15 bases in between. The CDR3 nucleotides read TGCAGCGTTGCCCTCCAGGGGCTTAATGGCTACACCTTC. It specifies CSVALQGLNGYTF.

The chain is built from TRBV28 and TRBJ1-2, with 9 bases fitting TRBD1. V was clipped by 8 bases and J by 8 bases; unmatched bases: 15. The CDR3 totals 15 residues. CDR1 is MDHEN, CDR2 SYDVKM, per germline. CDR3 sequence reads: CASDDRGMWLRGYTF. The CDR3 DNA reads as TGTGCCAGCGACGACAGGGGGATGTGGCTAAGGGGCTACACCTTC.

This clone came up a few times. The chain uses TRBV29-1 and TRBJ1-5; D remains ambiguous. Trimming stripped 4 bases from V and 9 bases from J, with 13 bases between. CDR3 length: 12 residues. Germline assignment: CDR1 SQVTM and CDR2 ANQGSEA. In nucleotides, the CDR3 is TGCAGCGTTGTTTATGGAGAGGGGCCCCAGCATTTT. It specifies CSVVYGEGPQHF.

The rearrangement links TRBV12-3 or TRBV12-4 to TRBJ2-7; no definite D call. Trimming left V 4 bases short and J 0 bases short, with 4 bases between. The CDR3 length is 12 residues. CDR3 in DNA: TGTGCCAGCAGTTACAGCTCCTACGAGCAGTACTTC. It is translated as CASSYSSYEQYF.

V is TRBV7-9 and J is TRBJ2-1; 8 nucleotides agree with TRBD1. From germline, CDR1 is SEHNR and CDR2 FQNEAQ (reference sequence). CDR3 length: 14 amino acids. V shed 5 bases, J shed 7 bases, and the junction held 7 bases outside the gene matches. The CDR3 spells CASSQGQGRNEQFF. CDR3 nucleotide sequence: TGTGCCAGCAGCCAAGGACAGGGCCGGAATGAGCAGTTCTTC.

The genes are TRBV9 and TRBJ1-1; TRBD1 matches at 8 bases. J lost 8 bases, V lost 4 bases, and 4 bases had no gene match. The germline V gene encodes CDR1 SGDLS and CDR2 YYNGEE. This CDR3 is 12 amino acids long. The CDR3 nucleotides are TGTGCCAGCAGCCTACGGACAGGGGAAGCTTTCTTT. It translates to CASSLRTGEAFF.

The chain uses TRBV29-1 and TRBJ1-1; 8 nucleotides align to TRBD1. Germline CDR1 reads SQVTM; CDR2 reads ANQGSEA. The CDR3 has 13 residues. Trimming at V came to 2 bases and at J to 4 bases, leaving 3 bases not matched to a gene. CDR3 amino acids: CSVENRGTTEAFF. In nucleotides, the CDR3 is TGCAGCGTTGAAAACAGGGGGACCACTGAAGCTTTCTTT.

The chain has TRBV5-4 and TRBJ1-3; D gene unclear. Per the germline V gene, CDR1 is SGHNT and CDR2 is YYREEE (reference sequence). The CDR3 is made up of 15 amino acids. V lost 0 bases and J lost 4, with 11 bases in between. Written as DNA, the CDR3 is TGTGCCAGCAGCTTGGATCGTTTCAGGGGAAACACCATATATTTT. Its protein product is CASSLDRFRGNTIYF. The full variable domain, with the rest looked up from reference TRBV5-4 and TRBJ1-3, is ETGVTQSPTHLIKTRGQQVTLRCSSQSGHNTVSWYQQALGQGPQFIFQYYREEENGRGNFPPRFSGLQFPNYSSELNVNALELDDSALYLCASSLDRFRGNTIYFGEGSWLTVV.

The V and J genes are TRBV7-9 and TRBJ1-1; no clear D gene. V dropped 5 bases and J dropped 3 bases, with 7 bases sitting between them. The CDR3 spans 12 residues. Germline CDR1 SEHNR, CDR2 FQNEAQ (reference sequence). The CDR3 sequence is CASSQDDTEAFF. The CDR3 bases are TGTGCCAGCAGCCAGGATGACACTGAAGCTTTCTTT.

A single count supports this clone. V is TRBV10-3 and J is TRBJ1-5; D perhaps matches TRBD1 (6 bases). Germline V gene lookup returns CDR1 ENHRY and CDR2 SYGVKD. The CDR3 totals 15 residues. V was cut by 3 bases and J by 1 base, with 10 bases left in between. Written as DNA, the CDR3 is TGTGCCATCAGTGACTCCACAGGGAGCAATCAGCCCCAGCATTTT. Translated: CAISDSTGSNQPQHF.

The genes are TRBV19 and TRBJ2-5; 9 bases are shared with TRBD2. With V trimmed by 1 base and J by 2 bases, 11 bases remained unmatched. The CDR3 extends over 18 amino acids. Germline CDR1 is LNHDA and CDR2 is SQIVND (reference sequence). The CDR3 reads CASSIVLTGLALQETQYF. The DNA of the CDR3 is TGTGCCAGTAGTATAGTCCTTACGGGACTAGCTTTACAAGAGACCCAGTACTTC.

The rearrangement uses TRBV11-2 and TRBJ2-5, with D maybe TRBD2 (6 bases). CDR1 is SGHAT, CDR2 FQNNGV, per germline. The germline V and J ends were trimmed by 5 bases and 5 bases, with 12 bases remaining between them. CDR3 length: 13 amino acids. CDR3: CASSMGGWETQYF. CDR3 nucleotide sequence: TGTGCCAGCAGCATGGGGGGTTGGGAGACCCAGTACTTC.

The chain combines TRBV12-3 or TRBV12-4 with TRBJ1-1, with D tentatively TRBD1 (5 bases). There are 13 residues in the CDR3. V was pared by 5 bases and J by 1 base, with 8 bases between. CDR3 sequence (DNA): TGTGCCAGCAGTCAGGGCAGGAACACTGAAGCTTTCTTT. Protein sequence: CASSQGRNTEAFF.

The chain is built from TRBV5-4 and TRBJ2-6; D might be TRBD1 (6 bases). Trimming removed 2 bases from V and 4 bases from J, with 25 bases in between. Germline CDR1 SGHNT, CDR2 YYREEE (reference sequence). The CDR3 runs 20 residues. The CDR3 spells CASSFNFPGSGVVGANVLTF. DNA of the CDR3: TGTGCCAGCAGCTTTAATTTCCCCGGGTCAGGGGTGGTCGGGGCCAACGTCCTGACTTTC.

The table lists this clone with a few counts. J is TRBJ1-1 and V is TRBV2, with D possibly matching TRBD1 (6 bases). The CDR3 contains 14 residues. V lost 6 bases, J lost 1 base, and 12 bases lay in between. Germline-derived CDR1 and CDR2 are SNHLY and FYNNEI. For the CDR3, the DNA is TGTGCCAGCAGGTGGGACATACCGAACACTGAAGCTTTCTTT. Translated: CASRWDIPNTEAFF.

The rearrangement uses TRBV4-1 and TRBJ1-5; TRBD1 matches at 12 bases. Germline CDR1 is MGHRA and CDR2 is YSYEKL. The trim removed 3 bases at V and 6 bases at J, leaving 6 bases unmatched. The CDR3 is 16 amino acids. CDR3 amino acids: CASSQPGQGASQPQHF. The CDR3 bases are TGCGCCAGCAGCCAGCCGGGACAGGGGGCGTCTCAGCCCCAGCATTTT.

The chain joins TRBV3-1 (or the pseudogene TRBV3-2) to TRBJ2-7; perhaps TRBD1 as D (5 bases). The CDR3 runs 15 residues. Germline assignment: CDR1 LGHDT and CDR2 YNNKEL (reference sequence). Trimming left V 6 bases short and J 3 bases short, with 18 bases between. The DNA for the CDR3 is TGTGCCAGCAGGCACACCGGCGGACAACGCTACGAGCAGTACTTC. As protein: CASRHTGGQRYEQYF.

This sequence joins TRBV6-1 and TRBJ2-6; 7 positions agree with TRBD1. The CDR3 is 18 amino acids. Trimming cost V 4 bases and J 0 bases; bases outside gene matches: 9. CDR1 and CDR2 (germline): MNHNS, SASEGT. This CDR3 is CASSATDRSYSGANVLTF. DNA for the CDR3: TGTGCCAGCAGTGCTACGGACAGGTCCTACTCTGGGGCCAACGTCCTGACTTTC.

The rearrangement uses TRBV3-1 (or the pseudogene TRBV3-2) and TRBJ1-2, with D possibly being TRBD1 (6 bases). V lost 3 bases to trimming and J lost 4 bases, with 12 bases between them. The CDR3 runs 14 residues. Per germline, CDR1 LGHDT and CDR2 YNNKEL (reference sequence). CDR3 residues: CASSHGGRGYGYTF. The CDR3 coding sequence is TGTGCCAGCAGCCACGGGGGGCGAGGCTATGGCTACACCTTC.

In the case of this clone: A junction end diverges from the germline sequence, so it may reflect a read error. The chain combines TRBV7-9 with TRBJ1-4; a weak D match, TRBD1 (5 bases). Per germline, CDR1 SEHNR and CDR2 FQNEAQ (reference sequence). The CDR3 runs 12 residues. CDR3 sequence reads: CASRDNNEKLFF. In DNA form, the CDR3 reads TGTGCCAGCAGGGACAATAATGAAAAGCTGTTTTTT. Full variable domain (outside the CDR3, taken from reference TRBV7-9 and TRBJ1-4): DTGVSQNPRHKITKRGQNVTFRCDPISEHNRLYWYRQTLGQGPEFLTYFQNEAQLEKSRLLSDRFSAERPKGSFSTLEIQRTEQGDSAMYLCASRDNNEKLFFGSGTQLSVL.

The chain is built from TRBV19 and TRBJ2-2; 7 positions match TRBD1. With 5 bases clipped from V and 4 bases from J, the junction kept 7 bases outside the gene matches. The germline V gene encodes CDR1 LNHDA and CDR2 SQIVND (reference sequence). The CDR3 totals 15 residues. The CDR3 DNA reads as TGTGCCAGTAGTCAGGGGGAAGTAAGCACCGGGGAGCTGTTTTTT. Its protein is CASSQGEVSTGELFF.

A note on this clone: The same CDR3 can be traced to other DNA sequences in this sample. The CDR3, as DNA: TGTGCCAGCAGGGACAGGGAAAATCAGCCCCAGCATTTT. Residues: CASRDRENQPQHF. J is TRBJ1-5 and V is TRBV6-5; 8 nucleotides align to TRBD1. Germline assignment: CDR1 MNHEY and CDR2 SVGAGI. This CDR3 comprises 13 residues. V was clipped by 6 bases and J by 4 bases; unmatched bases: 2.

The chain recombines TRBV2 with TRBJ2-3; D is possibly TRBD2 (6 bases). V was trimmed by 8 bases and J by 3 bases, leaving 15 bases between them. Germline assignment: CDR1 SNHLY and CDR2 FYNNEI. The CDR3 sequence is 14 residues long. CDR3 amino acids: CASSWGDRTDTQYF. DNA for the CDR3: TGTGCCAGCTCGTGGGGGGATCGGACAGATACGCAGTATTTT.

The V call is TRBV3-1 (or the pseudogene TRBV3-2), the J call TRBJ1-6; 10 bases align to TRBD1. Trimming took 4 bases from V and 7 from J; bases not matched to a gene: 4. This CDR3 comprises 15 residues. Looked up from germline, CDR1 is LGHDT and CDR2 is YNNKEL (reference sequence). The CDR3 coding sequence is TGTGCCAGCAGCCTCGGGACAGGGGTAAATTCACCCCTCCACTTT. Its translation: CASSLGTGVNSPLHF.

This clone was recorded only once. V usage is TRBV6-5 and J usage is TRBJ1-2, with D perhaps matching TRBD1 (5 bases). Germline CDR1 MNHEY, CDR2 SVGAGI. Deletions cut 2 bases from V and 8 bases from J, with 12 bases between. The CDR3 is 13 amino acids. Here the CDR3 DNA reads TGTGCCAGCAGTTACCAGGGTTTAGGGGGCTACACCTTC. This encodes CASSYQGLGGYTF.

In its sample, this clone was seen once. CDR3 nucleotide sequence: TGCGCCAGCAGCGCAAGACAGGGAAGGTCTAATTCACCCCTCCACTTT. Translated, it gives CASSARQGRSNSPLHF. The chain links TRBV5-1 to TRBJ1-6, with 7 bases aligning to TRBD1. V was clipped by 4 bases and J by 6 bases; unmatched bases: 10. There are 16 residues in the CDR3. Germline CDR1 reads SGHRS; CDR2 reads YFSETQ.

The gene calls are TRBV30 and TRBJ1-4; 7 bases match TRBD1. J gave up 5 bases and V 1 base, and 10 bases lay outside the gene matches. This CDR3 contains 16 residues. Looked up from germline, CDR1 is GTSNPN and CDR2 is SVGIG (reference sequence). DNA of the CDR3: TGTGCCTGGAGTGGGGACAGCCATGCCATGAATGAAAAACTGTTTTTT. Protein product: CAWSGDSHAMNEKLFF. The full variable domain, in which reference TRBV30 and TRBJ1-4 provide the parts outside the CDR3, is SQTIHQWPATLVQPVGSPLSLECTVEGTSNPNLYWYRQAAGRGLQLLFYSVGIGQISSEVPQNLSASRPQDRQFILSSKKLLLSDSGFYLCAWSGDSHAMNEKLFFGSGTQLSVL.